This TCR beta chain originates from a study of cytomegalovirus exposure and HLA in healthy donors. The V gene's germline CDR1 is WNHNN and CDR2 SYGVQD (reference sequence). Losses at the gene ends were 3 bases for V and 9 bases for J; bases not matched to a gene: 8. The length of the CDR3 is 15 residues. PCR used 60 Vbeta primers and 13 Jbeta primers. TCRdb's table, derived via immunoSEQ multiplex PCR, lists solely in-frame clones and lacks some. The sample lists some 170,000 clones; under 80% were seen once. V and J are TRBV10-1 and TRBJ1-6; 7 positions agree with TRBD1. Specimen: PBMCs. The clonotype comes from a man aged 40-49 years in good health and CMV-seronegative. CDR3: CASSDGQAGISPLHF. CDR3 nucleotide sequence: TGCGCCAGCAGTGATGGACAGGCCGGCATTTCACCCCTCCACTTT.